These T cell receptor beta chains were read from a single sample in a study of blood T cell repertoires in COVID-19. The data were produced by immunoSEQ multiplex PCR, yet TCRdb's version contains in-frame clones alone and is incomplete. Altogether about 210,000 clones are present, 80% being singletons, with the ten largest covering 4.3%. Input material: PBMCs or T cells enriched from blood (not recorded which). All receptors come from a man younger than 45 with acute COVID-19. Both conserved end residues are part of each CDR3. D genes are given only for firm matches. Some rows mark clone size as missing; the rest say once, few, many or name a class of expanded clone.

d_gene,j_gene,v_gene,abundance,CDR3nt,CDR3aa
TRBD2,TRBJ2-1,TRBV7-9,-,TGTGCCAGCAGCCCACTCCGGGGGGGGAGGGATGAGCAGTTCTTC,CASSPLRGGRDEQFF
-,TRBJ2-5,TRBV6-4,once,TGTGCCAGCAGTAGACAGGAACAAGAGACCCAGTACTTC,CASSRQEQETQYF
TRBD1,TRBJ2-3,TRBV5-4,once,TGTGCCAGCAGCTTGCAGGGGGAAGATACGCAGTATTTT,CASSLQGEDTQYF
TRBD1,TRBJ1-4,TRBV18,-,TGTGCCAGCTCCCGGGGACAGTTTAATGAAAAACTGTTTTTT,CASSRGQFNEKLFF
TRBD1,TRBJ1-6,TRBV12-5,-,TGTGCTAGTGGTTTGGTAACGGGACAGGGGAATTCACCCCTCCACTTT,CASGLVTGQGNSPLHF
-,TRBJ2-5,TRBV6-1,-,TGTGCCAGCAGTGAATTAGGGGAGGCCCAGTACTTC,CASSELGEAQYF
TRBD2,TRBJ2-2,TRBV18,-,TGTGCCAGCTCACCGACATCTAGCGGGGGTGCCGGGGAGCTGTTTTTT,CASSPTSSGGAGELFF
-,TRBJ2-7,TRBV19,-,TGTGCCAGTAGTATTCCCCCGTCCCACGAGCAGTACTTC,CASSIPPSHEQYF
-,TRBJ1-1,TRBV27,-,TGTGCCAGCAGTCACCCAACTGGAACATCAGGGACTGAAGCTTTCTTT,CASSHPTGTSGTEAFF
-,TRBJ1-1,TRBV5-1,-,TGCGCCAGCAGCTCGAAGGCGGTGAACACTGAAGCTTTCTTT,CASSSKAVNTEAFF
-,TRBJ1-2,TRBV9,-,TGTGCCAGCAGCGGAGGGTCTCTGCGCCATGGCTACACCTTC,CASSGGSLRHGYTF
TRBD2,TRBJ2-5,TRBV11-2,-,TGTGCCAGCAGCTTAGATCGACTAGCGGGGGGAGAGACCCAGTACTTC,CASSLDRLAGGETQYF
-,TRBJ1-6,TRBV6-5,-,TGTGCCAGCAGTTCAGTCAATTCACCCCTCCACTTT,CASSSVNSPLHF
-,TRBJ1-2,TRBV12-3/TRBV12-4,-,TGTGCCAGCAGTTTCAACACCAATTATGGCTACACCTTC,CASSFNTNYGYTF
TRBD2,TRBJ2-7,TRBV5-6,-,TGTGCCAGCAGCGAGCTGGGACTAGCGGGGGCCTACGAGCAGTACTTC,CASSELGLAGAYEQYF
-,TRBJ1-2,TRBV28,-,TGTGCCAGCAGTGGGGACAATCTAGGCGGCTACACCTTC,CASSGDNLGGYTF
TRBD2,TRBJ2-1,TRBV28,-,TGTGCCAGCAGTGGGGGACTAGCGCTTTACAATGAGCAGTTCTTC,CASSGGLALYNEQFF
TRBD2,TRBJ2-7,TRBV27,-,TGTGCCAGCAGTTTCGGGACTAGCGGGCGTTACGAGCAGTACTTC,CASSFGTSGRYEQYF
TRBD1,TRBJ2-3,TRBV5-4,-,TGTGCCAGCAGCAGCGGACAGGGAACAGATACGCAGTATTTT,CASSSGQGTDTQYF
TRBD2,TRBJ2-1,TRBV5-1,-,TGCGCCAGCAGTTCTAGCGGGGGGCAGTTCTTC,CASSSSGGQFF
-,TRBJ2-6,TRBV28,-,TGTGCCAGCAGTTTATGGGGAGGTTCCTCTGGGGCCAACGTCCTGACTTTC,CASSLWGGSSGANVLTF